The T cell receptor beta chain described here comes from a study of shared T cell receptors in the human thymus. Germline CDR1 and CDR2: SNHLY and FYNNEI. The CDR3 extends over 21 amino acids. Sequenced by immunoSEQ multiplex PCR; TCRdb stores in-frame clones only, minus some. The sample contains hundreds of thousands of clones, approximately 85% of which appear only once. In its sample, this clone was seen a few times. The junction departs from germline at one end; a sequencing error may be responsible. The same sample was also studied in work on human thymus T cells. That publication notes: Samples came from healthy Finnish infants during open corrective cardiac surgery. Resections that were taken during corrective heart surgery supplied the thymus tissue.

The clonotype comes from a girl under three years old with a congenital heart defect. Sequenced input: thymocytes. The chain carries TRBV2 and TRBJ2-1, with TRBD2 matching over 14 bases. Here the CDR3 DNA reads TGTGCCAGTAGTGGACTAGCGGGGGGCCGAAAAACCACTCTGTCCTACAATGAGCAGTTCTTC. As protein: CASSGLAGGRKTTLSYNEQFF.